These 30 T cell receptor beta chains originate from one sample sequenced in a study of lymphopenia after photon versus proton radiotherapy. Clones were sequenced by immunoSEQ multiplex PCR, and TCRdb holds only the in-frame ones, with some missing. The data hold approximately 47,000 clones, with around 86% observed a single time. The material was peripheral blood, obtained from a patient treated with photon-based radiotherapy. The receptors shown here come from a man aged 35 to 55 with gastric cancer.

The chain is built from TRBV19 and TRBJ1-5, with a possible D match to TRBD1 (6 bases). The CDR3 consists of 14 residues. Germline loops: CDR1 LNHDA, CDR2 SQIVND (reference sequence). V was pared by 5 bases and J by 4 bases, with 12 bases between. CDR3: CASSPQQGNQPQHF. The DNA of the CDR3 is TGTGCCAGTAGTCCCCAACAGGGTAATCAGCCCCAGCATTTT.

This clone occurred once. V gene TRBV14 combines with J gene TRBJ1-2, with D tentatively TRBD1 (6 bases). V lost 4 bases and J 2 bases, leaving 14 bases between the germline ends. The CDR3 is 15 residues long. Germline loops: CDR1 SGHDN, CDR2 FVKESK. For the CDR3, the DNA is TGTGCCAGCAGCCCCCTCGGGACACACAACTATGGCTACACCTTC. Its translation: CASSPLGTHNYGYTF.

This chain links TRBV30 with TRBJ1-1, with a weak D call TRBD1 (5 bases). The germline V and J ends were trimmed by 7 bases and 2 bases, with 11 bases remaining between them. CDR3 length: 12 amino acids. Germline V gene lookup returns CDR1 GTSNPN and CDR2 SVGIG (reference sequence). CDR3 DNA sequence: TGTGCCTCATGGGACGGCAACACTGAAGCTTTCTTT. It encodes CASWDGNTEAFF.

This chain uses TRBV7-9 with TRBJ2-5; 9 bases agree with TRBD1. The CDR3 loop spans 16 amino acids. The trim removed 5 bases at V and 2 bases at J, leaving 9 bases unmatched. Germline V lookup: CDR1 SEHNR, CDR2 FQNEAQ (reference sequence). The CDR3 reads CASSSFNDRGQETQYF. The CDR3 DNA follows: TGTGCCAGCAGCAGTTTTAACGACAGGGGGCAAGAGACCCAGTACTTC.

This sequence joins TRBV19 and TRBJ1-5, with unresolved D. Between the trimmed V and J ends, which lost 3 bases and 13 bases, there was a span of 10 bases. The CDR3 sequence is 11 residues long. The germline gives CDR1 LNHDA, CDR2 SQIVND (reference sequence). Here the CDR3 reads CASSMAAVQHF. CDR3 nucleotide sequence: TGTGCCAGTAGTATGGCGGCAGTACAGCATTTT.

The chain joins TRBV5-1 to TRBJ1-2; perhaps TRBD1 as D (6 bases). The CDR3 extends over 14 amino acids. In germline, CDR1 is SGHRS, CDR2 YFSETQ. V lost 0 bases, J lost 7 bases, and 13 bases lay in between. The CDR3 DNA sequence: TGCGCCAGCAGCTTGGTCCCAGGGGAGGGTGGCTACACCTTC. Protein: CASSLVPGEGGYTF.

The CDR3 protein is CANIRIAGAPGEQYF. As DNA, the CDR3 is TGTGCCAACATTAGAATAGCGGGGGCCCCCGGAGAGCAGTACTTC. The chain carries TRBV6-4 and TRBJ2-7, with TRBD2 matching 9 bases. CDR1 MRHNA and CDR2 SNTAGT come from the germline V gene. This CDR3 spans 15 amino acids. V shed 10 bases, J shed 7 bases, and the junction held 17 bases outside the gene matches.

A few counts support this clone. The DNA for the CDR3 is TGTGCCTGGAGTGTAAAATCAGCTAATAGCTACACCTTC. Its protein product is CAWSVKSANSYTF. V and J are TRBV30 and TRBJ1-2; D unclear. The V gene lost 0 bases and the J gene lost 9 bases, with 14 bases spanning the gap. From germline, CDR1 is GTSNPN and CDR2 SVGIG (reference sequence). The CDR3 is 13 residues long.

In DNA form, the CDR3 reads TGTGCCAGCAGTTCGGGTGGGACCTACGAGCAGTACTTC. Its protein product is CASSSGGTYEQYF. The chain joins TRBV6-5 to TRBJ2-5, with D unclear. The closer fit of TRBJ2-7 to the DNA end suggests the J call may be wrong. Germline loops: CDR1 MNHEY, CDR2 SVGAGI. The CDR3 totals 13 residues.

The chain has TRBV6-4 and TRBJ1-6, with D perhaps TRBD1 (6 bases). V was pared by 6 bases and J by 7 bases, with 13 bases between. Per germline, CDR1 MRHNA and CDR2 SNTAGT. The length of the CDR3 is 14 residues. The chain's CDR3 is CASRGEGGNSPLHF. The CDR3 bases are TGTGCCAGCAGAGGGGAAGGGGGGAATTCACCCCTCCACTTT.

The rearrangement links TRBV7-9 to TRBJ2-3; 10 nucleotides agree with TRBD2. The CDR3 contains 15 residues. Unmatched junction bases numbered 4, after V lost 1 base and J lost 6 bases. Germline CDR1 and CDR2: SEHNR and FQNEAQ (reference sequence). The CDR3 protein is CASSLVLAGVDTQYF. The CDR3 DNA reads TGTGCCAGCAGCTTAGTTCTAGCGGGGGTGGATACGCAGTATTTT.

The rearrangement joins TRBV19 to TRBJ1-1; D gene unclear. The V end was cut by 5 bases, the J end by 0 bases, with 7 bases between. Germline V CDR1 and CDR2: LNHDA, SQIVND (reference sequence). This CDR3 is built from 13 residues. Written as DNA, the CDR3 is TGTGCCAGTAGTGAAGGGATGAACACTGAAGCTTTCTTT. Translated: CASSEGMNTEAFF.

The V call is TRBV5-1, the J call TRBJ1-4, with D uncertain. This CDR3 is built from 15 residues. V shed 1 base and J shed 0 bases, with 7 bases lying between them. Germline loops: CDR1 SGHRS, CDR2 YFSETQ. In DNA, the CDR3 is TGCGCCAGCAGCTTGTATACTTCAACTAATGAAAAACTGTTTTTT. It specifies CASSLYTSTNEKLFF.

This clone appeared a few times. The rearrangement joins TRBV5-4 to TRBJ2-1, with D unclear. In germline, CDR1 is SGHNT, CDR2 YYREEE (reference sequence). V was cut by 2 bases and J by 0 bases, with 15 bases left in between. This CDR3 spans 17 amino acids. Here the CDR3 DNA reads TGTGCCAGCAGCTTCGACTTAACCTTTTCCTCCTACAATGAGCAGTTCTTC. Translating it yields CASSFDLTFSSYNEQFF.

The genes are TRBV10-3 and TRBJ1-3; no definite D call. This CDR3 comprises 14 residues. CDR1 ENHRY and CDR2 SYGVKD come from the germline V gene. V was cut by 5 bases and J by 2 bases, with 10 bases left in between. The CDR3 DNA follows: TGTGCCATCAGTCCATCGGGGACTGGAAACACCATATATTTT. This sequence encodes CAISPSGTGNTIYF.

This chain connects TRBV19 to TRBJ2-1; 7 bases are shared with TRBD1. The V gene end was trimmed by 6 bases and the J gene end by 0 bases; junction bases not matched to a gene: 2. The CDR3 extends over 14 amino acids. Germline V gene data show CDR1 as LNHDA and CDR2 as SQIVND (reference sequence). The CDR3 DNA sequence: TGTGCCAGTAGGACAGGGCCCTCCTACAATGAGCAGTTCTTC. Its translation: CASRTGPSYNEQFF.

The J gene is TRBJ2-1, the V gene TRBV2; D is tentatively TRBD1 or TRBD2 (7 bases each). Trimming removed 5 bases at V and 2 bases at J, with 13 bases between. Per germline, CDR1 SNHLY and CDR2 FYNNEI. CDR3 length: 15 residues. CDR3 in amino acids: CASSNQGGAYNEQFF. The CDR3 nucleotides are TGTGCCAGCAGTAACCAGGGGGGGGCCTACAATGAGCAGTTCTTC.

The chain has TRBV30 and TRBJ2-7, with D unclear. The V end was cut by 3 bases, the J end by 0 bases, with 21 bases between. CDR1 and CDR2 from the germline V gene are GTSNPN and SVGIG (reference sequence). The CDR3 runs to 17 residues. This CDR3 reads CAWSDLDRAGFSYEQYF. CDR3 coding DNA: TGTGCCTGGAGCGACCTCGATAGGGCCGGCTTCTCCTACGAGCAGTACTTC.

This clone is judged medium-sized. The chain combines TRBV2 with TRBJ1-2, with D perhaps TRBD1 (6 bases). Germline CDR1 is SNHLY and CDR2 is FYNNEI. Trimming shortened V by 6 bases and J by 4 bases, and 12 bases separated the two germline ends. This CDR3 has 13 amino acids. The CDR3 spells CASSVQGGYGYTF. CDR3 nucleotides: TGTGCCAGCAGCGTACAGGGTGGCTATGGCTACACCTTC.

This chain connects TRBV9 to TRBJ2-2, with D possibly being TRBD2 (5 bases). Germline V gene lookup returns CDR1 SGDLS and CDR2 YYNGEE. The CDR3 loop spans 13 amino acids. Between the trimmed V and J ends, which lost 5 bases and 4 bases, there was a span of 9 bases. Here the CDR3 reads CASRGSGTGELFF. DNA for the CDR3: TGTGCCAGCAGGGGCAGCGGCACCGGGGAGCTGTTTTTT.

The V call is TRBV9, the J call TRBJ1-1; D possibly corresponds to TRBD1 (6 bases). Germline CDR1 and CDR2: SGDLS and YYNGEE. This CDR3 spans 15 amino acids. V lost 6 bases and J lost 10, with 25 bases in between. The CDR3 nucleotides are TGTGCCAGCACCCCCGGGGCAGGGGAGGGCTTGGGAGCTTTCTTT. It encodes CASTPGAGEGLGAFF.

This clone was counted only a few times. This rearrangement joins TRBV4-1 to TRBJ2-2; D remains unclear. V was shortened by 6 bases and J by 3 bases, with 5 bases between the two germline ends. Per the germline V gene, CDR1 is MGHRA and CDR2 is YSYEKL. CDR3 length equals 12 residues. CDR3 nucleotide sequence: TGCGCCAGCAGAGGGTACACCGGGGAGCTGTTTTTT. It encodes CASRGYTGELFF.

The count of this clone is one. The J gene is TRBJ1-5, the V gene TRBV5-5; D might be TRBD1 (5 bases). The germline V and J ends were trimmed by 0 bases and 9 bases, with 16 bases remaining between them. CDR1 is SGHKS, CDR2 YYEKEE, per germline (reference sequence). This CDR3 contains 15 residues. CDR3 DNA sequence: TGTGCCAGCAGCTTGGCCCCAGGGTCGGCATCGCCCCAGCATTTT. Translating it yields CASSLAPGSASPQHF.

The gene calls are TRBV14 and TRBJ2-5; maybe TRBD2 (5 bases). Trimming took 1 base from V and 5 from J, leaving 17 bases between them. The CDR3 loop spans 16 amino acids. Germline assignment: CDR1 SGHDN and CDR2 FVKESK. In DNA form, the CDR3 reads TGTGCCAGCAGCCAAGGGATACGCCTTGAGGGCGAGACCCAGTACTTC. Translation gives CASSQGIRLEGETQYF.

V and J are TRBV4-1 and TRBJ2-4; TRBD1 matches at 8 bases. This CDR3 region has 13 residues. V trimming: 5 bases; J trimming: 8 bases; junction bases outside the gene matches: 5. Germline V gives CDR1 MGHRA, CDR2 YSYEKL. The DNA of the CDR3 is TGCGCCAGCAGCAACGGACAGGGTTACATTCAGTACTTC. This translates into CASSNGQGYIQYF.

The chain carries TRBV5-1 and TRBJ1-5, with 7 bases aligning to TRBD1. From germline, CDR1 is SGHRS and CDR2 YFSETQ. The V segment lost 5 bases and the J segment 3 bases; nucleotides outside the gene matches: 5. The CDR3 totals 14 residues. This CDR3 is CASRNRGDNQPQHF. The DNA of the CDR3 is TGCGCCAGCAGAAACAGGGGCGACAATCAGCCCCAGCATTTT.

This clone was observed once. V and J are TRBV6-6 and TRBJ1-5, with TRBD1 identical over 7 bases. Trimming removed 6 bases from V and 6 bases from J; junction bases left unmatched: 11. The germline V gene has CDR1 MNHNY and CDR2 SVGAGI (reference sequence). CDR3 length: 15 amino acids. The CDR3 coding sequence is TGTGCCAGCAGCCCAACAGGGGCCCTTAGTCAGCCCCAGCATTTT. It codes for CASSPTGALSQPQHF.

This clone was found a few times. The genes are TRBV9 and TRBJ1-4; D is ambiguous. This CDR3 is 14 amino acids long. Germline lookup yields CDR1 SGDLS and CDR2 YYNGEE. The ends were cut back, 0 bases at V and 8 bases at J, with 11 bases in the middle. The CDR3 DNA follows: TGTGCCAGCAGCGTAGGGACCGTGGGGGAAAAACTGTTTTTT. This sequence encodes CASSVGTVGEKLFF. Full variable domain (remainder filled in from reference TRBV9 and TRBJ1-4): DSGVTQTPKHLITATGQRVTLRCSPRSGDLSVYWYQQSLDQGLQFLIQYYNGEERAKGNILERFSAQQFPDLHSELNLSSLELGDSALYFCASSVGTVGEKLFFGSGTQLSVL.

The J gene is TRBJ2-2, the V gene TRBV30; the D is unclear. The CDR3 contains 11 residues. V was trimmed by 5 bases and J by 8 bases, leaving 9 bases between them. CDR1 and CDR2 from the germline V gene are GTSNPN and SVGIG (reference sequence). The CDR3 sequence: CAWATSGELFF. CDR3 nucleotides: TGTGCCTGGGCGACGAGTGGGGAGCTGTTTTTT.

The chain employs TRBV7-2 and TRBJ1-1; 8 bases match TRBD1. V trimming: 8 bases; J trimming: 4 bases; junction bases outside the gene matches: 9. Germline V lookup: CDR1 SGHTA, CDR2 FQGNSA. The CDR3 covers 14 residues. This CDR3 reads CASCSGGAFTEAFF. CDR3 nucleotides: TGTGCCAGCTGCTCAGGGGGCGCGTTCACTGAAGCTTTCTTT.